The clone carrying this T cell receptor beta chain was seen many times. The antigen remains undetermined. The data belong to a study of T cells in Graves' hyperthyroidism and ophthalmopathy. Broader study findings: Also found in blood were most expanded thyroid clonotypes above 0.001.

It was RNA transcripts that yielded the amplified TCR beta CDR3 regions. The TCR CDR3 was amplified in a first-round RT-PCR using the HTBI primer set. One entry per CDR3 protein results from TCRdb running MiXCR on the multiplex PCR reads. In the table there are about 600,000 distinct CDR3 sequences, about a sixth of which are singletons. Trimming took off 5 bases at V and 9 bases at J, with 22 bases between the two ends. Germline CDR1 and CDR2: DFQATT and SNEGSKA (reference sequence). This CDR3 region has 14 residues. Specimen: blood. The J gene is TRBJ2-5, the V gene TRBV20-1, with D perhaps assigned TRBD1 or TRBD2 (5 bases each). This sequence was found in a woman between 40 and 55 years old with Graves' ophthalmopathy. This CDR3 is CSAPTPGGGRAQYF. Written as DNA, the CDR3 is TGCAGTGCTCCTACGCCCGGTGGGGGAAGGGCCCAGTACTTC.